This section outlines one TCR beta chain sequence together with its context. Its antigen is currently unknown. The V and J ends lost 2 bases and 4 bases respectively, with 11 bases between them. The CDR3 runs 14 residues. In germline, CDR1 is SNHLY, CDR2 FYNNEI. The repertoire was sequenced with immunoSEQ multiplex PCR; TCRdb's copy has only in-frame clones and lacks some. Of about 160,000 clones listed, roughly 90% are singletons. This sample was taken from a study of T cell responses to AZD1222 COVID-19 vaccine. Study details: Pooled together were second doses at about 4 or about 12 weeks. Study-level results: Reports indicate that nearly half of spike-specific TCRs are directed at unmutated variant regions. Most donors were white British, females outnumbered males, and clonal diversity was possibly underestimated. Only a handful of AZD1222 recipients, about six in all, had baseline seropositivity.

The TCR was taken from an adult in good health. This rearrangement joins TRBV2 to TRBJ1-1; D is possibly TRBD1 (6 bases). The sample in question was peripheral blood, obtained on day 0 of AZD1222 vaccination. In DNA form, the CDR3 reads TGTGCCAGCAGTGAACAGGGGCCGAGCACTGAAGCTTTCTTT. As protein: CASSEQGPSTEAFF. Variable domain in full (rest from reference TRBV2 and TRBJ1-1): EPEVTQTPSHQVTQMGQEVILRCVPISNHLYFYWYRQILGQKVEFLVSFYNNEISEKSEIFDDQFSVERPDGSNFTLKIRSTKLEDSAMYFCASSEQGPSTEAFFGQGTRLTVV.